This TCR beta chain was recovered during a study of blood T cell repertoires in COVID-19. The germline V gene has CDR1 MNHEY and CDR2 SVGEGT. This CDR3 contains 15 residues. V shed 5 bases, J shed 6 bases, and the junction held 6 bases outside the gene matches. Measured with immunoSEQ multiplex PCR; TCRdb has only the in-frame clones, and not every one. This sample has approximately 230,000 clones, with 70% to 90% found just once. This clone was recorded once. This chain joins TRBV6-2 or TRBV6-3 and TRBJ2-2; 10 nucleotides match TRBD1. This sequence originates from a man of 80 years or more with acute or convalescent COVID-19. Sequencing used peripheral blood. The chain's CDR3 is CASSLRDRGSGELFF. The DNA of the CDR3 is TGTGCCAGCAGTCTCCGGGACAGGGGTTCCGGGGAGCTGTTTTTT.